This paragraph reports one TCR beta chain. This record comes from a study of cytomegalovirus exposure and HLA in healthy donors. This CDR3 comprises 14 residues. Germline V gene lookup returns CDR1 SEHNR and CDR2 FQNEAQ (reference sequence). Trimming cost V 5 bases and J 2 bases, with 10 bases left between them. Primers for the PCR totalled 60 Vbeta and 13 Jbeta. TCRdb's table, derived via immunoSEQ multiplex PCR, lists solely in-frame clones and lacks some. Among tens of thousands of clones listed, around 72% were seen once. Material: PBMCs. This receptor was taken from a male donor in good health and CMV-seropositive. The chain has TRBV7-9 and TRBJ2-1; tentative D call: TRBD2 (5 bases). The CDR3 sequence is CASSITSAYNEQFF. The CDR3 DNA follows: TGTGCCAGCAGCATCACTAGTGCCTACAATGAGCAGTTCTTC. The entire variable domain, with the rest obtained from reference TRBV7-9 and TRBJ2-1, is as follows: DTGVSQNPRHKITKRGQNVTFRCDPISEHNRLYWYRQTLGQGPEFLTYFQNEAQLEKSRLLSDRFSAERPKGSFSTLEIQRTEQGDSAMYLCASSITSAYNEQFFGPGTRLTVL.